These T cell receptor beta chains were read from a single sample in a study of cytomegalovirus exposure and HLA in healthy donors. The assay was immunoSEQ multiplex PCR, and TCRdb's table has in-frame clones only and misses some. The sample yields some 140,000 clones, just under 85% seen once. Material: PBMCs. These receptors came from a man between 25 and 39 years old in good health and CMV-seropositive. The CDR3 runs from the conserved cysteine through the conserved F or W. The D gene is left open where the match is weak. Not every row has a clone size; where given, it reads once, few, many or a size class.

v_call	clone_size	j_call	d_call	cdr3_aa	cdr3_nt
TRBV7-6	NA	TRBJ2-7	TRBD1	CASSPRGPGGYEQYF	TGTGCCAGCAGCCCCAGGGGGCCCGGCGGCTACGAGCAGTACTTC
TRBV5-1	NA	TRBJ2-1	TRBD1	CASSLTETGGNEQFF	TGCGCCAGCAGCTTGACGGAGACAGGGGGCAATGAGCAGTTCTTC
TRBV5-6	NA	TRBJ1-1	TRBD1	CASSLVGSLGQMNTEAFF	TGTGCCAGCAGCTTGGTAGGTTCGTTGGGACAGATGAACACTGAAGCTTTCTTT
TRBV4-2	NA	TRBJ1-2	TRBD1	CASSLQGAGGYTF	TGTGCCAGCAGCCTCCAGGGGGCTGGTGGCTACACCTTC
TRBV5-1	NA	TRBJ2-3	TRBD2	CASSFGAGGRGETDTQYF	TGCGCCAGCAGCTTTGGCGCGGGGGGCCGAGGAGAGACAGATACGCAGTATTTT
TRBV2	once	TRBJ1-2	NA	CASSELRDPANYGYTF	TGTGCCAGCAGTGAGCTACGGGATCCAGCTAACTATGGCTACACCTTC
TRBV6-6	NA	TRBJ1-3	NA	CASSYSLAGGNTIYF	TGTGCCAGCAGTTACTCCTTAGCGGGTGGAAACACCATATATTTT
TRBV6-1	NA	TRBJ1-1	TRBD1	CASSEFRQGEAFF	TGTGCCAGCAGTGAATTCCGACAGGGTGAAGCTTTCTTT
TRBV5-1	NA	TRBJ2-7	NA	CASSGSSHYEQYF	TGCGCCAGCTCTGGGAGCAGTCACTACGAGCAGTACTTC
TRBV11-2	NA	TRBJ1-2	NA	CASSPGLRVGYGYTF	TGTGCCAGCAGCCCAGGGCTCAGGGTGGGCTATGGCTACACCTTC
TRBV7-9	once	TRBJ2-7	NA	CASSEIGGGLYEQYF	TGTGCCAGCAGCGAAATAGGGGGAGGGCTCTACGAGCAGTACTTC
TRBV7-9	NA	TRBJ2-6	NA	CASSLDRVESGANVLTF	TGTGCCAGCAGCTTAGACAGGGTTGAGTCTGGGGCCAACGTCCTGACTTTC
TRBV7-3	NA	TRBJ2-3	NA	CASSPPGKGGDTQYF	TGTGCCAGCAGCCCCCCCGGGAAGGGGGGGGATACGCAGTATTTT
TRBV6-5	many	TRBJ1-2	NA	CAAGAPEIYGYTF	TGTGCCGCAGGGGCCCCGGAGATCTATGGCTACACCTTC
TRBV19	once	TRBJ2-1	NA	CASSIEGGAEQFF	TGTGCCAGTAGTATAGAGGGGGGGGCTGAGCAGTTCTTC
TRBV2	NA	TRBJ1-1	NA	CASSELGGATEAFF	TGTGCCAGCAGTGAACTCGGGGGGGCCACTGAAGCTTTCTTT
TRBV7-2	NA	TRBJ1-2	TRBD1	CASSLDQLPRQGF	TGTGCCAGCAGCTTAGACCAGCTACCGAGACAGGGCTTC
TRBV28	few	TRBJ2-3	TRBD2	CASIPGGVSDTQYF	TGTGCCAGCATCCCGGGGGGGGTTTCGGATACGCAGTATTTT
TRBV7-9	NA	TRBJ1-1	NA	CASSEGVENTEAFF	TGTGCCAGCAGCGAGGGTGTGGAAAACACTGAAGCTTTCTTT
TRBV5-4	NA	TRBJ2-5	TRBD2	CASSPPGAGGQETQYF	TGTGCCAGCAGCCCTCCGGGAGCGGGGGGCCAAGAGACCCAGTACTTC
TRBV27	NA	TRBJ2-1	NA	CASSPSGNSEQFF	TGTGCCAGCAGTCCTTCAGGAAACAGTGAGCAGTTCTTC
TRBV7-2	NA	TRBJ2-7	NA	CASSLWSGARNEQYF	TGTGCCAGCAGCTTATGGTCGGGAGCTCGGAACGAGCAGTACTTC
TRBV18	NA	TRBJ2-7	NA	CASSPMSSYEQYF	TGTGCCAGCTCACCCATGAGCTCCTACGAGCAGTACTTC